This TCR beta chain was sequenced in a study of glioma-infiltrating T cells after dendritic cell vaccination. Study-level information: Dendritic cell vaccine was injected intradermally three times, biweekly.

Comment on this clone: Its matching antigen is unknown.

The CDR3 consists of 13 residues. V was cut by 5 bases and J by 6 bases, with 15 bases left in between. CDR1 and CDR2 (germline): SGHRS, YFSETQ. Overall study results and limits: Higher pretreatment TIL content predicted longer progression-free time and survival.

PBMC sampling occurred before vaccination, two weeks after the third dose, and at progression. The immunoSEQ assay amplified TCRB CDR3 from up to about 2 ug DNA. Profiled with immunoSEQ multiplex PCR; TCRdb holds only in-frame clones, not every one. The table shows about 82,000 clones, with roughly 90% occurring only once. The sequence came from a human donor with glioblastoma. The sample was blood, taken before dendritic cell vaccination. The chain joins TRBV5-1 to TRBJ2-7, with a tentative D call TRBD2 (5 bases). The CDR3 loop is CASRPDSSGEQYF. CDR3 DNA sequence: TGCGCCAGCAGGCCGGACTCCTCTGGCGAGCAGTACTTC.